This T cell receptor (beta chain) appears in the sequencing data of a study of shared clonotypes between healthy human individuals. Background on the study: Three CD4 naive, three CD4 memory, two CD8 naive and one CD8 memory plate were used per donor.

V shed 7 bases, J shed 8 bases, and the junction held 5 bases outside the gene matches. The CDR3 loop spans 14 amino acids. Germline CDR1 reads MDHEN; CDR2 reads SYDVKM. A remark on this clone: Its target is not known.

Sequenced by immunoSEQ multiplex PCR; TCRdb stores in-frame clones only, minus some. The data show about 230,000 clones, approximately 65% seen once. Nashville, Tennessee was home to all donors, each a Caucasian adult. Study-level points and caveats: Generally, naive subsets came out with larger estimated richness than memory subsets.

V gene TRBV28 combines with J gene TRBJ1-4, with TRBD1 matching 12 bases. This sequence was found in a man aged 30 to 39 in good health. Sequencing was done on a sample of memory CD4+ T cells sorted from blood. Subset of the sample: CD45RA-negative fraction. The CDR3 region is CASTQGTGGEKLFF. The CDR3 nucleotides are TGTGCCAGCACCCAGGGGACAGGGGGCGAAAAACTGTTTTTT.